The 9 T cell receptor beta chains listed next were all sequenced from one sample in a study of beta chain features in type 1 diabetes (dated by TCRdb to 2017 to 2018). Libraries were made using the immunoSEQ multiplex PCR assay. All of the isolated RNA was reverse transcribed with the High Capacity cDNA Reverse Transcription Kit, so expressed TCRB transcripts were sequenced. TCRdb limited this immuneACCESS table to in-frame rearrangements with V and J called. A share of clones is missing; checked studies link under half to unresolved V genes, and the rest is unexplained. This sample holds about 210,000 clones; 9.5% to 13% were observed only once. The biggest ten clones account for over 1% of the sample. The specimen sequenced was central memory CD4+ T cells from blood. The receptors derive from a man between 18 and 35 years old in good health.

This chain links TRBV5-4 with TRBJ2-2; D gene ambiguous. Germline CDR1 is SGHNT and CDR2 is YYREEE (reference sequence). The CDR3 runs to 13 residues. The V gene lost 0 bases and the J gene lost 6 bases, with 6 bases spanning the gap. CDR3 coding DNA: TGTGCCAGCAGCTTGGATCGGGCCGGGGAGCTGTTTTTT. It encodes CASSLDRAGELFF.

This sequence joins TRBV29-1 and TRBJ2-3; D gene ambiguous. The CDR3 length is 14 residues. Per the germline V gene, CDR1 is SQVTM and CDR2 is ANQGSEA. The germline V and J ends were trimmed by 1 base and 0 bases, with 8 bases remaining between them. This chain's CDR3 is CSVEGSASTDTQYF. The CDR3 DNA follows: TGCAGCGTTGAAGGGAGCGCTAGCACAGATACGCAGTATTTT.

The chain recombines TRBV7-9 with TRBJ1-2; D perhaps matches TRBD1 (5 bases). The germline V gene encodes CDR1 SEHNR and CDR2 FQNEAQ (reference sequence). This CDR3 has 16 amino acids. V shed 4 bases and J shed 6 bases, with 21 bases lying between them. DNA for the CDR3: TGTGCCAGCAGCTCGCAAAAAGGAGACAGTTTGAATGGCTACACCTTC. Its protein is CASSSQKGDSLNGYTF. The whole variable domain, filled in from reference TRBV7-9 and TRBJ1-2, reads DTGVSQNPRHKITKRGQNVTFRCDPISEHNRLYWYRQTLGQGPEFLTYFQNEAQLEKSRLLSDRFSAERPKGSFSTLEIQRTEQGDSAMYLCASSSQKGDSLNGYTFGSGTRLTVV.

The V gene is TRBV5-1, the J gene TRBJ2-1; D is unclear. The germline CDR1 and CDR2 sequences are SGHRS and YFSETQ. The CDR3 is 13 residues long. Trimming pared 1 base from V and 9 bases from J, leaving 11 bases between. CDR3: CASSLLGYGEQFF. CDR3 coding DNA: TGCGCCAGCAGCTTGCTGGGTTATGGTGAGCAGTTCTTC.

This clone was observed at least ten times. The V gene is TRBV2, the J gene TRBJ2-7; 8 bases are a match to TRBD1. CDR1 is SNHLY and CDR2 is FYNNEI in the germline V gene. Trimming took 6 bases from V and 1 from J; bases not matched to a gene: 11. The CDR3 runs to 16 residues. CDR3 region: CASSDKRTGKSYEQYF. The CDR3 nucleotides are TGTGCCAGCAGCGACAAACGGACAGGGAAATCCTACGAGCAGTACTTC.

This clone was picked up many times. V usage is TRBV9 and J usage is TRBJ1-4; no clear D. V was cut by 0 bases and J by 6 bases, with 12 bases left in between. The CDR3 has 15 residues. Germline V lookup: CDR1 SGDLS, CDR2 YYNGEE. In nucleotides, the CDR3 is TGTGCCAGCAGCGTAGGGTCCGTTGCTGATGAAAAACTGTTTTTT. It is translated as CASSVGSVADEKLFF.

As for this clone: A junction boundary mismatches the germline segment, possibly from a read error. V is TRBV5-4 and J is TRBJ2-1, with TRBD2 identical over 11 bases. The CDR3 covers 15 residues. The V gene's germline CDR1 is SGHNT and CDR2 YYREEE (reference sequence). In DNA, the CDR3 is TGTGTCAGCAGCTCCGGGACTAGCGGATACAATGAGCAGTTCTTC. Its translation is CVSSSGTSGYNEQFF. Together with reference TRBV5-4 and TRBJ2-1, the CDR3 gives the full variable domain: ETGVTQSPTHLIKTRGQQVTLRCSSQSGHNTVSWYQQALGQGPQFIFQYYREEENGRGNFPPRFSGLQFPNYSSELNVNALELDDSALYLCVSSSGTSGYNEQFFGPGTRLTVL.

In its sample, this clone was seen many times. V usage is TRBV7-2 and J usage is TRBJ1-5, with 7 bases fitting TRBD1. J was trimmed by 5 bases and V by 5 bases; bases with no gene match: 9. This CDR3 region has 15 residues. Per germline, CDR1 SGHTA and CDR2 FQGNSA. CDR3 nucleotides: TGTGCCAGCAGCCCCACTGGAGGGGGCCATCAGCCCCAGCATTTT. As protein: CASSPTGGGHQPQHF. Full variable domain (remainder filled in from reference TRBV7-2 and TRBJ1-5): GAGVSQSPSNKVTEKGKDVELRCDPISGHTALYWYRQSLGQGLEFLIYFQGNSAPDKSGLPSDRFSAERTGGSVSTLTIQRTQQEDSAVYLCASSPTGGGHQPQHFGDGTRLSIL.

The chain links TRBV27 to TRBJ2-7; TRBD1 matches at 8 bases. CDR1 is MNHEY and CDR2 is SMNVEV in the germline V gene (reference sequence). The CDR3 has 16 amino acids. V trimming: 5 bases; J trimming: 2 bases; junction bases outside the gene matches: 11. The CDR3 loop is CASSPFPGQAPYEQYF. The CDR3 DNA reads as TGTGCCAGCAGTCCGTTTCCGGGACAGGCCCCCTACGAGCAGTACTTC.